This TCR beta chain was observed in a study of graft-versus-host responses after intestinal transplantation. Study-wide background: Among the recipients, transplants were multivisceral, liver-intestinal, or isolated intestinal. Anti-thymocyte globulin induction preceded 2 to 4 years of tacrolimus and steroid maintenance in all recipients. Findings of the study overall: Allograft clonal ratios (graft-versus-host to host-versus-graft) were high in patients who had graft-donor T cell macrochimerism. Ileal or blood samples showed some GvH clones first, and such clones were also found in recipient marrow.

TCRdb keeps only in-frame clones here, not all; method: immunoSEQ multiplex PCR. The sample yields 100,000 to 120,000 clones, 85% to 95% seen once. In this sample, this clone turned up a few times. Its antigen is not known. V was pared by 4 bases and J by 4 bases, with 4 bases between. Germline CDR1 is MNHEY and CDR2 is SVGAGI. The CDR3 has 11 amino acids. This specimen consisted of unstimulated CD8+ T cells sorted from spleen or lymph node cells, obtained before intestinal transplant. The sequence came from a human donor who received an intestinal transplant. V gene TRBV6-5 combines with J gene TRBJ1-2; no clear D. In DNA, the CDR3 is TGTGCCAGCAGTTCCCCCTATGGCTACACCTTC. Protein: CASSSPYGYTF.